This T cell receptor beta chain comes out of a study of blood T cells in healthy people across ages. CDR1 is SGHVS and CDR2 is FQNEAQ in the germline V gene. With V trimmed by 6 bases and J by 7 bases, 6 bases remained unmatched. This CDR3 comprises 13 residues. For every donor, a draw yielded 9.5 to 10 milliliters of peripheral blood. A J-beta primer mix and a sample-barcoded 5' primer were used in a second PCR of roughly 6 to 11 cycles. MiXCR, applied by TCRdb to the 5' RACE reads, yields one record per CDR3 protein. The sample includes around 870,000 distinct CDR3 sequences, 29% of them seen just once.

This sequence joins TRBV7-8 and TRBJ2-3; 8 nucleotides match TRBD1. This sequence originates from a woman older than 75 in good health. Material: blood. This CDR3 reads CASSLDRANTQYF. CDR3 DNA sequence: TGTGCCAGCAGTCTGGACAGGGCAAATACGCAGTATTTT.